The 20 T cell receptor beta chains reported below all come from one sample, sequenced in a study of cytomegalovirus exposure and HLA in healthy donors. The PCR had 60 Vbeta and 13 Jbeta primers. TCRdb's table, derived via immunoSEQ multiplex PCR, lists solely in-frame clones and lacks some. This repertoire includes around 84,000 clones. Sequences were obtained from PBMCs. The receptors here all came from a young man in good health and CMV-seronegative.

The CDR3 DNA follows: TGTGCCAGCAGCTTCAGACTAGCGGGGGAAGAGGGAGAGACCCAGTACTTC. Translating gives CASSFRLAGEEGETQYF. This chain connects TRBV7-9 to TRBJ2-5; 12 bases are a match to TRBD2. In germline, CDR1 is SEHNR, CDR2 FQNEAQ (reference sequence). The CDR3 extends over 17 amino acids. Trimming removed 3 bases from V and 4 bases from J; junction bases left unmatched: 9.

About this clone: A junction end diverges from the germline sequence, so it may reflect a read error. The rearrangement joins TRBV11-2 to TRBJ2-7; TRBD2 agrees at 7 bases. The CDR3 is made up of 16 amino acids. Looked up from germline, CDR1 is SGHAT and CDR2 is FQNNGV. CDR3 residues: CASSLMPGLAAGPVHF. CDR3 nucleotides: TGTGCCAGCAGCTTAATGCCCGGTCTCGCAGCGGGACCCGTACACTTC. Full variable domain (remainder filled in from reference TRBV11-2 and TRBJ2-7): EAGVAQSPRYKIIEKRQSVAFWCNPISGHATLYWYQQILGQGPKLLIQFQNNGVVDDSQLPKDRFSAERLKGVDSTLKIQPAKLEDSAVYLCASSLMPGLAAGPVHFGPGTRLTVT.

CDR3 loop: CASNQISYEQYF. The DNA of the CDR3 is TGTGCCAGCAATCAAATCTCCTACGAGCAGTACTTC. This rearrangement joins TRBV6-1 to TRBJ2-7; no definite D call. The CDR3 is 12 residues long. The germline V gene encodes CDR1 MNHNS and CDR2 SASEGT. Trimming left V 7 bases short and J 0 bases short, with 7 bases between.

The chain joins TRBV5-6 to TRBJ2-5; D may be TRBD2 (5 bases). There are 12 residues in the CDR3. Trimming removed 3 bases from V and 7 bases from J, with 10 bases in between. Per the germline V gene, CDR1 is SGHDT and CDR2 is YYEEEE. The DNA for the CDR3 is TGTGCCAGCAGCTCGACAAGCGGGACCCAGTACTTC. It translates to CASSSTSGTQYF.

The chain couples TRBV19 to TRBJ2-2, with 10 positions matching TRBD1. The CDR3 spans 15 residues. V lost 6 bases and J lost 3; bases outside the gene matches: 4. Germline CDR1 LNHDA, CDR2 SQIVND (reference sequence). The DNA for the CDR3 is TGTGCCAGTAGGACAGGGGGCGCATACACCGGGGAGCTGTTTTTT. This gives the protein CASRTGGAYTGELFF.

The chain uses TRBV27 and TRBJ2-6; D gene uncertain. CDR1 MNHEY and CDR2 SMNVEV come from the germline V gene (reference sequence). Trimming took off 6 bases at V and 0 bases at J, with 9 bases between the two ends. The CDR3 extends over 15 amino acids. Written as DNA, the CDR3 is TGTGCCAGCAGCCCAACATACTCTGGGGCCAACGTCCTGACTTTC. Its translation: CASSPTYSGANVLTF.

The chain employs TRBV30 and TRBJ2-5, with D possibly being TRBD2 (6 bases). From germline, CDR1 is GTSNPN and CDR2 SVGIG (reference sequence). The V end lost 7 bases, the J end lost 2 bases, and 11 bases lay between the germline ends. This CDR3 contains 12 residues. CDR3 bases: TGTGCCTCCCTCCGGGGGCAAGAGACCCAGTACTTC. It is translated as CASLRGQETQYF.

CDR3 bases: TGCAGCGTCCGACAGGGATGGCAGCCCCAGCATTTT. This codes for CSVRQGWQPQHF. The chain employs TRBV29-1 and TRBJ1-5; 7 bases align to TRBD1. This CDR3 has 12 residues. From germline, CDR1 is SQVTM and CDR2 ANQGSEA. V shed 6 bases, J shed 7 bases, and the junction held 6 bases outside the gene matches. The variable domain in full, with the rest retrieved from reference TRBV29-1 and TRBJ1-5, is SAVISQKPSRDICQRGTSLTIQCQVDSQVTMMFWYRQQPGQSLTLIATANQGSEATYESGFVIDKFPISRPNLTFSTLTVSNMSPEDSSIYLCSVRQGWQPQHFGDGTRLSIL.

The chain employs TRBV4-3 and TRBJ2-1; 8 bases align to TRBD2. Germline V gene lookup returns CDR1 LGHNA and CDR2 YSLEER. The trim removed 1 base at V and 6 bases at J, leaving 8 bases unmatched. CDR3 length: 16 amino acids. CDR3 region: CASSQGSGGPRNEQFF. CDR3 bases: TGCGCCAGCAGCCAAGGATCGGGAGGGCCCCGCAATGAGCAGTTCTTC.

This chain links TRBV9 with TRBJ2-3; 8 positions agree with TRBD2. J lost 5 bases, V lost 3 bases, and 8 bases had no gene match. Germline CDR1 SGDLS, CDR2 YYNGEE. This CDR3 comprises 15 residues. The DNA of the CDR3 is TGTGCCAGCAGCGGGGCGGGGGGCCTGCTAGATACGCAGTATTTT. It translates to CASSGAGGLLDTQYF.

This sequence joins TRBV7-6 and TRBJ2-5, with TRBD2 matching over 9 bases. The CDR3 is 15 amino acids. CDR1 SGHVS and CDR2 FNYEAQ come from the germline V gene. V was pared by 6 bases and J by 5 bases, with 10 bases of the junction left unmatched. CDR3: CASRAGSSGGETQYF. The CDR3, as DNA: TGTGCCAGCAGAGCCGGCAGTAGCGGGGGCGAGACCCAGTACTTC.

This chain links TRBV14 with TRBJ2-7; 10 nucleotides align to TRBD2. CDR3 size: 15 residues. V lost 4 bases and J lost 3; bases outside the gene matches: 6. CDR1 and CDR2 from the germline V gene are SGHDN and FVKESK. CDR3 loop: CASSRRLAGSYEQYF. CDR3 nucleotide sequence: TGTGCCAGCAGCCGACGACTAGCGGGCAGCTACGAGCAGTACTTC.

This chain uses TRBV10-3 with TRBJ1-2; D gene ambiguous. V lost 2 bases and J 2 bases, leaving 6 bases between the germline ends. CDR1 and CDR2 from the germline V gene are ENHRY and SYGVKD. The CDR3 is made up of 13 amino acids. CDR3 residues: CAISEEGNYGYTF. CDR3 DNA: TGTGCCATCAGTGAGGAGGGAAACTATGGCTACACCTTC.

V usage is TRBV7-9 and J usage is TRBJ2-1; D unclear. V dropped 0 bases and J dropped 10 bases, with 10 bases sitting between them. Germline assignment: CDR1 SEHNR and CDR2 FQNEAQ (reference sequence). The CDR3 sequence is 13 residues long. This chain's CDR3 is CASSLALEAEQFF. The CDR3 DNA sequence: TGTGCCAGCAGCTTAGCCTTAGAAGCCGAGCAGTTCTTC.

The chain has TRBV27 and TRBJ2-5; TRBD1 agrees at 7 bases. The trim removed 5 bases at V and 0 bases at J, leaving 9 bases unmatched. Per the germline V gene, CDR1 is MNHEY and CDR2 is SMNVEV (reference sequence). This CDR3 is 16 amino acids long. The CDR3 nucleotides read TGTGCCAGCAGTCCAGGGACAGCTAAGTACCAAGAGACCCAGTACTTC. It yields the protein CASSPGTAKYQETQYF.

Notes on this clone: Distinct nucleotide sequences in the sample also encode this CDR3. The chain combines TRBV29-1 with TRBJ2-3, with D unresolved. V lost 6 bases to trimming and J lost 1 base, with 8 bases between them. The CDR3 runs 12 residues. Germline CDR1 and CDR2: SQVTM and ANQGSEA. The CDR3, as DNA: TGCAGCGTCTCTACTGGCACAGATACGCAGTATTTT. Protein sequence: CSVSTGTDTQYF.

The chain employs TRBV18 and TRBJ1-4; TRBD1 matches at 7 bases. Per the germline V gene, CDR1 is KGHSH and CDR2 is LQKENI. V trimming: 3 bases; J trimming: 1 base; junction bases outside the gene matches: 2. CDR3 length equals 15 residues. The CDR3 reads CASSPAGGTNEKLFF. As DNA, the CDR3 is TGTGCCAGCTCACCTGCAGGGGGAACTAATGAAAAACTGTTTTTT.

The rearrangement uses TRBV18 and TRBJ2-7, with 8 bases lining up with TRBD1. V was clipped by 3 bases and J by 0 bases; unmatched bases: 7. Germline CDR1 is KGHSH and CDR2 is LQKENI. This CDR3 has 16 amino acids. The CDR3 DNA sequence: TGTGCCAGCTCACCCTTAGGACAGGGACCCTCCTACGAGCAGTACTTC. Translated, it gives CASSPLGQGPSYEQYF.

This chain joins TRBV10-3 and TRBJ2-7, with 8 bases aligning to TRBD1. The CDR3 has 14 residues. V dropped 3 bases and J dropped 2; count of bases not matched to a gene: 3. CDR1 and CDR2 from the germline V gene are ENHRY and SYGVKD. CDR3 protein: CAISEDRGTYEQYF. DNA for the CDR3: TGTGCCATCAGTGAAGACAGGGGTACCTACGAGCAGTACTTC.

Worth noting for this clone: Additional DNA sequences in this sample encode the identical CDR3. This chain connects TRBV18 to TRBJ2-2, with 7 positions matching TRBD1. This CDR3 has 14 amino acids. V trimming: 6 bases; J trimming: 1 base; junction bases outside the gene matches: 2. Germline-derived CDR1 and CDR2 are KGHSH and LQKENI. The CDR3 DNA reads as TGTGCCAGCTCCCGGGACAGGAACACCGGGGAGCTGTTTTTT. Translating gives CASSRDRNTGELFF.